This TCR beta chain was recovered during a study of T-cell reconstitution after alpha-beta-depleted transplantation in children. Regarding the study as a whole: Newly produced T cells mostly provided counts and TCRbeta diversity after one year, as hyperexpanded clones declined. The study reportedly traced alpha-beta T cells about two months after transplant to several hundred expanded graft clones.

Regarding this clonotype: Its target is not known.

V was pared by 3 bases and J by 10 bases, with 12 bases of the junction left unmatched. Germline V CDR1 and CDR2: LGHNA, YSLEER. The CDR3 has 16 amino acids. As it was prepared, the TCRbeta library received unique molecular identifiers. TCRdb redid the calling of the PCR reads with MiXCR, one entry per CDR3 protein. Found here are about a million distinct CDR3 sequences, about 31% of them singletons; the top ten hold about 28%. The source material was PBMCs, mostly from graft donor cells, sampled 360 days after TCRalphabeta/CD19-depleted stem cell transplant. This chain uses TRBV4-3 with TRBJ1-4; 9 bases fit TRBD1. The TCR originated in a boy less than two years old who had a stem cell transplant for SCID, so the T cells may come from the graft donor. CDR3 DNA sequence: TGCGCCAGCAGCCATGCTTCAACAGGGGGCTACGGAAAACTGTTTTTT. The encoded protein is CASSHASTGGYGKLFF.